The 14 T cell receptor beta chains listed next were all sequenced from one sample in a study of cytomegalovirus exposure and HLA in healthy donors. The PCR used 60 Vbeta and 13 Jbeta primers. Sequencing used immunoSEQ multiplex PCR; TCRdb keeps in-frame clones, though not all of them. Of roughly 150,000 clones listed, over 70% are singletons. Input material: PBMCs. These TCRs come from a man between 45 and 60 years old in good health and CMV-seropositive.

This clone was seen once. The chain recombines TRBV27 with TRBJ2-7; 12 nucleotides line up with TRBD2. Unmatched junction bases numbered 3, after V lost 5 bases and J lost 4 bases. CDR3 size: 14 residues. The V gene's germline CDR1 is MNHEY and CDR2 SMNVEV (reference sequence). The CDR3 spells CASSPGTSGYEQYF. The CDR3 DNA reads TGTGCCAGCAGTCCAGGGACTAGCGGGTACGAGCAGTACTTC.

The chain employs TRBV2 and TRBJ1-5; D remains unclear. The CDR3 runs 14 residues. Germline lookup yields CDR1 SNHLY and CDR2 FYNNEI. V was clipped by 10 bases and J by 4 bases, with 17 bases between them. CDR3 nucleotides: TGTGCCACAGCATCGTCCAGACTAAATCAGCCCCAGCATTTT. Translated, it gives CATASSRLNQPQHF.

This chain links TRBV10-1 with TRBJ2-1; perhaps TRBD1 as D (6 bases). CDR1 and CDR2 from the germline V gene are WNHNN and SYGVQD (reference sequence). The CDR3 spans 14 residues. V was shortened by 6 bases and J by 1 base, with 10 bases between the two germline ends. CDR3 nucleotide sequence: TGCGCCAGCAGCAAAGGGGGTTCCTACAATGAGCAGTTCTTC. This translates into CASSKGGSYNEQFF.

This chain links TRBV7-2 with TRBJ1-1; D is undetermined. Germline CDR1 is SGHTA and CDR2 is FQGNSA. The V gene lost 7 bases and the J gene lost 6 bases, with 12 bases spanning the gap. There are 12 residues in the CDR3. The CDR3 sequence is CASTTGVAEAFF. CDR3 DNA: TGTGCCAGCACCACCGGTGTGGCTGAAGCTTTCTTT.

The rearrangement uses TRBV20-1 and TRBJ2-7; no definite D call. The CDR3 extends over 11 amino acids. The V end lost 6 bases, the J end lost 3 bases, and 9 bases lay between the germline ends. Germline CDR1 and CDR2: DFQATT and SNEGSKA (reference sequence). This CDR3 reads CSALPYYEQYF. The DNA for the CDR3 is TGCAGTGCCCTACCATACTACGAGCAGTACTTC.

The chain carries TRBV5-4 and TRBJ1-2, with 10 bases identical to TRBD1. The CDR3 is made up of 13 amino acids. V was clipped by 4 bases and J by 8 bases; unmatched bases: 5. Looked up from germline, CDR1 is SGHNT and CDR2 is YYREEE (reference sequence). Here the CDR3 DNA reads TGTGCCAGCAGCCAGGGACAGGGGAGGGGCTACACCTTC. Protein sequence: CASSQGQGRGYTF.

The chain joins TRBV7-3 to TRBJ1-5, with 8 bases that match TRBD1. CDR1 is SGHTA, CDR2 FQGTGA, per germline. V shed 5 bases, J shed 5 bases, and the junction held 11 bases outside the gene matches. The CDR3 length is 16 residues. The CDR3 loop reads CASSPPIAGGDQPQHF. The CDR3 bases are TGTGCCAGCAGCCCCCCTATTGCAGGGGGCGATCAGCCCCAGCATTTT. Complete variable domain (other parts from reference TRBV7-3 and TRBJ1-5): GAGVSQTPSNKVTEKGKYVELRCDPISGHTALYWYRQSLGQGPEFLIYFQGTGAADDSGLPNDRFFAVRPEGSVSTLKIQRTERGDSAVYLCASSPPIAGGDQPQHFGDGTRLSIL.

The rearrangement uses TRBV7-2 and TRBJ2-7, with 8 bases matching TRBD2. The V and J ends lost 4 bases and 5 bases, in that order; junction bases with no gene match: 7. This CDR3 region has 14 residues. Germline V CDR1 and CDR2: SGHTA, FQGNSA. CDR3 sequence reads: CASSSTGTSNEQYF. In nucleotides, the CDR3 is TGTGCCAGCAGCTCCACCGGGACTAGTAACGAGCAGTACTTC.

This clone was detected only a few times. CDR3 residues: CASSRRQSYEQYF. The CDR3 nucleotides read TGTGCCAGTAGTAGAAGACAGTCCTACGAGCAGTACTTC. This sequence joins TRBV19 and TRBJ2-7; tentative D call: TRBD1 (5 bases). This CDR3 has 13 residues. V was pared by 4 bases and J by 1 base, with 8 bases between. Germline-derived CDR1 and CDR2 are LNHDA and SQIVND (reference sequence). Complete variable domain (other parts from reference TRBV19 and TRBJ2-7): DGGITQSPKYLFRKEGQNVTLSCEQNLNHDAMYWYRQDPGQGLRLIYYSQIVNDFQKGDIAEGYSVSREKKESFPLTVTSAQKNPTAFYLCASSRRQSYEQYFGPGTRLTVT.

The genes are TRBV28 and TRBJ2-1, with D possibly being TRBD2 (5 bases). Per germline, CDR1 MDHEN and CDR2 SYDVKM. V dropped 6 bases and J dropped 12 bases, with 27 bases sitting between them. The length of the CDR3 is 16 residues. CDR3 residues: CASSTPGNSEVSGQFF. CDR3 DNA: TGTGCCAGCAGCACCCCGGGGAATAGCGAAGTTTCGGGGCAGTTCTTC.

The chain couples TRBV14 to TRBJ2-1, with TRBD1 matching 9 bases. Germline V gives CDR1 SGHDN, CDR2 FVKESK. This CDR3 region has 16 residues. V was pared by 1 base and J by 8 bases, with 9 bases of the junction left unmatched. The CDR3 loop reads CASSQGRQGEAYEQFF. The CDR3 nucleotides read TGTGCCAGCAGCCAAGGAAGACAGGGGGAAGCATATGAGCAGTTCTTC. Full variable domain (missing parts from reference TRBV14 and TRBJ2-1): EAGVTQFPSHSVIEKGQTVTLRCDPISGHDNLYWYRRVMGKEIKFLLHFVKESKQDESGMPNNRFLAERTGGTYSTLKVQPAELEDSGVYFCASSQGRQGEAYEQFFGPGTRLTVL.

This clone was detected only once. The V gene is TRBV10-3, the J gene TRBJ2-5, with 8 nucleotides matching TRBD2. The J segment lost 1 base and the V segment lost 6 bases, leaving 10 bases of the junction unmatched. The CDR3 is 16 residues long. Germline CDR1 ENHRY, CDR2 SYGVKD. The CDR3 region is CAIRATERGPQETQYF. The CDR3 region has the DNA TGTGCCATCAGAGCCACGGAGCGGGGGCCCCAAGAGACCCAGTACTTC.

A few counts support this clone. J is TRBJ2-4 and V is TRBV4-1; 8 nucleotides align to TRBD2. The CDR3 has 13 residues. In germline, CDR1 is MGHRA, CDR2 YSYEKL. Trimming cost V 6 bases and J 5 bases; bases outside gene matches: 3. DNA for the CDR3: TGCGCCAGCAGACCGGGACTAGAAAACATTCAGTACTTC. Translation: CASRPGLENIQYF.

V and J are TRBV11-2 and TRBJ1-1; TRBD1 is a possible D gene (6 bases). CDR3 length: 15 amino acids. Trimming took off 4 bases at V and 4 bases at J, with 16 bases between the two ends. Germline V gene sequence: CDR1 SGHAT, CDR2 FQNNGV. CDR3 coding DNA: TGTGCCAGCAGCTCAGGACAGCCCGGGCCCACTGAAGCTTTCTTT. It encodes CASSSGQPGPTEAFF. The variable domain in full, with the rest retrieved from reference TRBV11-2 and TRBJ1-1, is EAGVAQSPRYKIIEKRQSVAFWCNPISGHATLYWYQQILGQGPKLLIQFQNNGVVDDSQLPKDRFSAERLKGVDSTLKIQPAKLEDSAVYLCASSSGQPGPTEAFFGQGTRLTVV.